These 24 T cell receptor beta chains share one sample of origin, sequenced in a study of cytomegalovirus exposure and HLA in healthy donors. Clones were read by immunoSEQ multiplex PCR, and TCRdb kept only the in-frame ones, dropping some. The table shows a few hundred thousand clones, with around 80% occurring only once. The source material was PBMCs. The receptors come from a woman aged 25-40 years in good health and CMV-seropositive.

V gene TRBV27 combines with J gene TRBJ1-1; D not certain. CDR1 is MNHEY and CDR2 is SMNVEV in the germline V gene (reference sequence). V lost 3 bases and J lost 4, with 12 bases in between. This CDR3 has 14 residues. In nucleotides, the CDR3 is TGTGCCAGCAGTTTTGGCGCGGTAGGCACTGAAGCTTTCTTT. It codes for CASSFGAVGTEAFF.

The chain has TRBV4-1 and TRBJ2-7; D is possibly TRBD2 (6 bases). V was clipped by 8 bases and J by 1 base, with 12 bases between them. From germline, CDR1 is MGHRA and CDR2 YSYEKL. This CDR3 comprises 13 residues. CDR3 in amino acids: CASSGVGSYEQYF. The DNA of the CDR3 is TGCGCCAGCTCGGGGGTGGGTTCCTACGAGCAGTACTTC.

V and J are TRBV30 and TRBJ2-3, with 16 bases fitting TRBD2. Unmatched junction bases numbered 4, after V lost 2 bases and J lost 5 bases. The CDR3 runs to 16 residues. Looked up from germline, CDR1 is GTSNPN and CDR2 is SVGIG (reference sequence). Written as DNA, the CDR3 is TGTGCCTGGAGTAGGGGACTAGCGGGAGGGCGAGATACGCAGTATTTT. Encoded protein: CAWSRGLAGGRDTQYF.

The V gene is TRBV5-6, the J gene TRBJ2-7, with TRBD2 matching 7 bases. CDR1 and CDR2 from the germline V gene are SGHDT and YYEEEE. Losses at the gene ends were 1 base for V and 2 bases for J; bases not matched to a gene: 12. This CDR3 is 17 amino acids long. The CDR3 sequence: CASSLRGLPLDPYEQYF. The CDR3 region has the DNA TGTGCCAGCAGCTTGAGGGGACTACCCCTAGACCCCTACGAGCAGTACTTC.

The rearrangement links TRBV30 to TRBJ2-1; possibly TRBD2 for D (5 bases). Looked up from germline, CDR1 is GTSNPN and CDR2 is SVGIG (reference sequence). V was cut by 1 base and J by 5 bases, with 15 bases left in between. The CDR3 consists of 15 residues. The CDR3 DNA reads as TGTGCCTGGAGTGCTCCACTTGACGGGGACAATGAGCAGTTCTTC. This encodes CAWSAPLDGDNEQFF. Full variable domain (remainder filled in from reference TRBV30 and TRBJ2-1): SQTIHQWPATLVQPVGSPLSLECTVEGTSNPNLYWYRQAAGRGLQLLFYSVGIGQISSEVPQNLSASRPQDRQFILSSKKLLLSDSGFYLCAWSAPLDGDNEQFFGPGTRLTVL.

This chain links TRBV27 with TRBJ2-4, with a weak D call TRBD1 (5 bases). Germline CDR1 MNHEY, CDR2 SMNVEV (reference sequence). CDR3 length: 15 amino acids. V lost 5 bases, J lost 3 bases, and 14 bases lay in between. The CDR3 coding sequence is TGTGCCAGCAGTCCACCGTCCGACAGCAAAAACATTCAGTACTTC. It is translated as CASSPPSDSKNIQYF.

For this clone: An end of the junction differs from the germline gene, which may be a read error. The J gene is TRBJ2-1, the V gene TRBV11-2; 8 bases line up with TRBD2. The CDR3 runs 13 residues. Germline V gives CDR1 SGHAT, CDR2 FQNNGV. CDR3 sequence reads: CASSLDLKAGALF. CDR3 coding DNA: TGTGCCAGCAGCTTAGATCTCAAAGCGGGAGCTCTCTTC. The entire variable domain, with the rest obtained from reference TRBV11-2 and TRBJ2-1, is as follows: EAGVAQSPRYKIIEKRQSVAFWCNPISGHATLYWYQQILGQGPKLLIQFQNNGVVDDSQLPKDRFSAERLKGVDSTLKIQPAKLEDSAVYLCASSLDLKAGALFGPGTRLTVL.

V usage is TRBV5-1 and J usage is TRBJ1-2, with no clear D. The V gene lost 1 base and the J gene lost 8 bases, with 9 bases spanning the gap. The CDR3 has 12 residues. Germline loops: CDR1 SGHRS, CDR2 YFSETQ. In DNA, the CDR3 is TGCGCCAGCAGCTTGTCTGGGAGCGGCTACACCTTC. Protein: CASSLSGSGYTF.

The chain couples TRBV7-9 to TRBJ1-3; D not resolved. The length of the CDR3 is 14 residues. Germline values: CDR1 SEHNR, CDR2 FQNEAQ (reference sequence). V was shortened by 8 bases and J by 1 base, with 12 bases between the two germline ends. The CDR3, as DNA: TGTGCCAGCCGCCCCGGAATTTCTGGAAACACCATATATTTT. This sequence encodes CASRPGISGNTIYF.

The chain joins TRBV14 to TRBJ1-2; no reliable D call. The V gene's germline CDR1 is SGHDN and CDR2 FVKESK. CDR3 length: 13 amino acids. Trimming removed 4 bases from V and 2 bases from J, with 8 bases in between. CDR3 sequence (DNA): TGTGCCAGCAGCCCCGAAGGAAACTATGGCTACACCTTC. The encoded protein is CASSPEGNYGYTF. The full variable domain, in which reference TRBV14 and TRBJ1-2 provide the parts outside the CDR3, is EAGVTQFPSHSVIEKGQTVTLRCDPISGHDNLYWYRRVMGKEIKFLLHFVKESKQDESGMPNNRFLAERTGGTYSTLKVQPAELEDSGVYFCASSPEGNYGYTFGSGTRLTVV.

The J gene is TRBJ1-1, the V gene TRBV19, with D perhaps matching TRBD1 (6 bases). CDR1 LNHDA and CDR2 SQIVND come from the germline V gene (reference sequence). This CDR3 spans 14 amino acids. The germline V and J ends were trimmed by 6 bases and 1 base, with 12 bases remaining between them. The chain's CDR3 is CASRDSRTNTEAFF. The CDR3 region has the DNA TGTGCCAGTAGGGACAGTCGAACGAACACTGAAGCTTTCTTT.

This chain joins TRBV29-1 and TRBJ2-2; the match to TRBD2 covers 8 bases. V was pared by 6 bases and J by 7 bases, with 10 bases of the junction left unmatched. The length of the CDR3 is 14 residues. Germline assignment: CDR1 SQVTM and CDR2 ANQGSEA. CDR3 coding DNA: TGCAGCGTGACTGGGACTAGATCGGACGGGGAGCTGTTTTTT. Its protein is CSVTGTRSDGELFF.

This clone has more than one count but fewer than ten. The chain couples TRBV6-1 to TRBJ2-1, with D possibly being TRBD2 (5 bases). Germline lookup yields CDR1 MNHNS and CDR2 SASEGT. This CDR3 comprises 16 residues. V was trimmed by 1 base and J by 2 bases, leaving 12 bases between them. Here the CDR3 DNA reads TGTGCCAGCAGTGAAGATGACGGTAGCGCCTACAATGAGCAGTTCTTC. Residues: CASSEDDGSAYNEQFF.

The V and J genes are TRBV19 and TRBJ1-5; D may be TRBD1 (6 bases). Looked up from germline, CDR1 is LNHDA and CDR2 is SQIVND (reference sequence). V was shortened by 5 bases and J by 4 bases, with 15 bases between the two germline ends. The CDR3 has 15 residues. The DNA for the CDR3 is TGTGCCAGTAGTGGTCGACAGGCCCAAAATCAGCCCCAGCATTTT. The encoded protein is CASSGRQAQNQPQHF. Filled out from reference TRBV19 and TRBJ1-5, the complete variable domain reads DGGITQSPKYLFRKEGQNVTLSCEQNLNHDAMYWYRQDPGQGLRLIYYSQIVNDFQKGDIAEGYSVSREKKESFPLTVTSAQKNPTAFYLCASSGRQAQNQPQHFGDGTRLSIL.

This clone was found once. The V call is TRBV5-6, the J call TRBJ1-2; 9 bases line up with TRBD1. V was clipped by 5 bases and J by 4 bases; unmatched bases: 12. Germline V gives CDR1 SGHDT, CDR2 YYEEEE. The length of the CDR3 is 16 residues. This CDR3 is CASRTRGQGYFYGYTF. The CDR3 DNA is TGTGCCAGCAGAACTCGGGGACAGGGTTATTTCTATGGCTACACCTTC.

The chain joins TRBV29-1 to TRBJ2-2; TRBD2 agrees at 9 bases. This CDR3 has 14 amino acids. Per germline, CDR1 SQVTM and CDR2 ANQGSEA. Losses at the gene ends were 6 bases for V and 5 bases for J; bases not matched to a gene: 7. As DNA, the CDR3 is TGCAGCGTCTCCGGGACTAGCTATACCGGGGAGCTGTTTTTT. This codes for CSVSGTSYTGELFF.

CDR3 DNA sequence: TGTGCCAGCAGCGTTCGGGCGGGAGACCCAGATACGCAGTATTTT. Amino acid sequence: CASSVRAGDPDTQYF. The chain joins TRBV9 to TRBJ2-3, with 7 bases matching TRBD2. Trimming cost V 2 bases and J 4 bases; bases outside gene matches: 7. Germline assignment: CDR1 SGDLS and CDR2 YYNGEE. The CDR3 loop spans 15 amino acids.

The chain's CDR3 is CASSLTPQPMSYEQYF. In DNA form, the CDR3 reads TGTGCCAGCAGCTTAACTCCACAGCCCATGAGCTACGAGCAGTACTTC. The J gene is TRBJ2-7, the V gene TRBV7-9, with D uncertain. The V end lost 2 bases, the J end lost 3 bases, and 17 bases lay between the germline ends. CDR1 is SEHNR and CDR2 is FQNEAQ in the germline V gene (reference sequence). CDR3 length: 16 residues. Full variable domain (missing parts from reference TRBV7-9 and TRBJ2-7): DTGVSQNPRHKITKRGQNVTFRCDPISEHNRLYWYRQTLGQGPEFLTYFQNEAQLEKSRLLSDRFSAERPKGSFSTLEIQRTEQGDSAMYLCASSLTPQPMSYEQYFGPGTRLTVT.

In its sample, this clone was seen once. The V call is TRBV4-1, the J call TRBJ1-2; TRBD1 might be the D (6 bases). The CDR3 has 17 amino acids. Germline V gene data show CDR1 as MGHRA and CDR2 as YSYEKL. V lost 4 bases and J 4 bases, leaving 22 bases between the germline ends. The CDR3 region is CASSLGGATGIGYGYTF. The CDR3 DNA follows: TGCGCCAGCAGCCTCGGGGGTGCTACAGGGATTGGCTATGGCTACACCTTC.

The V and J genes are TRBV5-8 and TRBJ2-7, with D uncertain. CDR3 length equals 13 residues. Trimming removed 4 bases from V and 2 bases from J, with 10 bases in between. CDR1 is SGHTS and CDR2 is YDEGEE in the germline V gene. CDR3 amino acids: CASSLVSPYEQYF. DNA of the CDR3: TGTGCCAGCAGCCTCGTGTCCCCCTACGAGCAGTACTTC.

The rearrangement joins TRBV29-1 to TRBJ2-5; tentative D call: TRBD1 (6 bases). Germline V gives CDR1 SQVTM, CDR2 ANQGSEA. CDR3 length equals 12 residues. V shed 4 bases and J shed 6 bases, with 12 bases lying between them. The CDR3 DNA is TGCAGCGTTGGATCCAGGGGTAAGACCCAGTACTTC. Protein sequence: CSVGSRGKTQYF.

This sequence joins TRBV29-1 and TRBJ2-1, with TRBD1 as a possible D gene (6 bases). With 6 bases removed from V and 3 bases from J, the gap between germline ends came to 12 bases. The CDR3 length is 13 residues. Per the germline V gene, CDR1 is SQVTM and CDR2 is ANQGSEA. The CDR3 coding sequence is TGCAGCGTGCGAAAGGGGGACTACAATGAGCAGTTCTTC. Its protein product is CSVRKGDYNEQFF.

About this clone itself: One end of the junction fails to match germline, which may point to a read error. The rearrangement links TRBV28 to TRBJ1-2; D remains unclear. From germline, CDR1 is MDHEN and CDR2 SYDVKM. This CDR3 spans 13 amino acids. The chain's CDR3 is CASSLSGGGGKTF. The CDR3 DNA sequence: TGTGCCAGCAGTTTATCCGGCGGCGGAGGGAAGACTTTC.

The CDR3 DNA reads as TGCGCCAGCAGTCCCGGAGACAGGGGGCCCTACGAGCAGTACTTC. The encoded protein is CASSPGDRGPYEQYF. This chain uses TRBV4-1 with TRBJ2-7; 10 bases map to TRBD1. After removal of 6 bases from V and 2 bases from J, the junction contained 7 bases not matched to a gene. CDR1 and CDR2 from the germline V gene are MGHRA and YSYEKL. The CDR3 is made up of 15 amino acids.